Listed here are 6 T cell receptor beta chains from one sample, sequenced in a study of neoadjuvant anti-PD-1 for oral cavity cancer. This sample's time point: after neoadjuvant nivolumab, at surgical resection. TCRdb's copy holds only in-frame clones and misses some; the assay was immunoSEQ multiplex PCR. The repertoire holds tens of thousands of clones, 60% to 80% seen once, with around 4.8% in the top ten. The sample in question was PBMCs, obtained after nivolumab (anti-PD-1) treatment. These receptors originate from a person between 40 and 80 years old with oral cavity squamous cell carcinoma.

This clone came up a few times. This chain links TRBV11-2 with TRBJ1-1, with D unclear. Germline V gives CDR1 SGHAT, CDR2 FQNNGV. This CDR3 comprises 13 residues. V lost 1 base and J lost 4, with 7 bases in between. The CDR3 coding sequence is TGTGCCAGCAGCTTAGGGGTTAGCACTGAAGCTTTCTTT. This translates into CASSLGVSTEAFF.

The chain is built from TRBV25-1 and TRBJ2-7, with D unclear. Trimming took 1 base from V and 4 from J, leaving 5 bases between them. CDR1 is MGHDK and CDR2 is SYGVNS in the germline V gene. The CDR3 runs to 12 residues. CDR3 DNA: TGTGCCAGCAGTGAATCATTGTACGAGCAGTACTTC. Translation: CASSESLYEQYF.

The chain has TRBV5-1 and TRBJ2-1; 8 bases align to TRBD2. The germline V gene has CDR1 SGHRS and CDR2 YFSETQ. This CDR3 spans 15 amino acids. V lost 2 bases to trimming and J lost 2 bases; unmatched junction nucleotides: 3. The CDR3 coding sequence is TGCGCCAGCAGCTTAGCGGGGGAGACCTACAATGAGCAGTTCTTC. This gives the protein CASSLAGETYNEQFF.

CDR3 nucleotides: TGTGCCAGCAGCTTCAGGACAGGCCATGAGCAGTTCTTC. This encodes CASSFRTGHEQFF. This sequence joins TRBV11-3 and TRBJ2-1, with 7 bases identical to TRBD1. With 3 bases clipped from V and 8 bases from J, the junction kept 4 bases outside the gene matches. The CDR3 loop spans 13 amino acids. Germline CDR1 is SGHNT and CDR2 is YENEEA.

The chain joins TRBV9 to TRBJ2-7; perhaps D is TRBD1 or TRBD2 (5 bases each). CDR3 length: 14 amino acids. Trimming took 3 bases from V and 1 from J, leaving 11 bases between them. From germline, CDR1 is SGDLS and CDR2 YYNGEE. The CDR3 DNA is TGTGCCAGCAGCGCCCGGGACCGTTCCTACGAGCAGTACTTC. As protein: CASSARDRSYEQYF.

This chain joins TRBV6-5 and TRBJ1-6; D possibly corresponds to TRBD1 (6 bases). The V end lost 8 bases, the J end lost 8 bases, and 10 bases lay between the germline ends. This CDR3 region has 12 residues. The germline V gene has CDR1 MNHEY and CDR2 SVGAGI. The CDR3 sequence: CASGRTDSPLHF. CDR3 in DNA: TGTGCCAGCGGCCGGACAGATTCACCCCTCCACTTT.